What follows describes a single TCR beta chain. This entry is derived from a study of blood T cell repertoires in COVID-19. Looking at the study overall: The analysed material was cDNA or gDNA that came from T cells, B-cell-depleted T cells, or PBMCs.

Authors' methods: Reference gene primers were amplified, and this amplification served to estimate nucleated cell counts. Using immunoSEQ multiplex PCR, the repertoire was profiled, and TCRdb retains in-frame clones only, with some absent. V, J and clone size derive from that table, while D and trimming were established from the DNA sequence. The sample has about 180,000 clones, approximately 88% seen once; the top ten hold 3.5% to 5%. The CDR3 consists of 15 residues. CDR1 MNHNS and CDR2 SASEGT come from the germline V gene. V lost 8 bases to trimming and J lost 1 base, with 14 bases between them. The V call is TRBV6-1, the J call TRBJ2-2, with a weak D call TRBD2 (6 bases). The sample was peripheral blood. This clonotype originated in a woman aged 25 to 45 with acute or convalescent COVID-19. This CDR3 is CASRERGGNTGELFF. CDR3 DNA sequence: TGTGCCAGCCGGGAGAGAGGCGGGAACACCGGGGAGCTGTTTTTT.